This is a list of T cell receptor beta chains from one sample in a study of shared clonotypes between healthy human individuals. Produced via immunoSEQ multiplex PCR; TCRdb's table is partial and in-frame only. The data hold approximately 1,000,000 clones, with 75% to 85% observed a single time. The sequenced sample consisted of memory CD4+ T cells from PBMCs. The receptors were sampled from a man aged 18-30 years in good health. Some clones in this sample may be carry-over from other donors' samples. Both conserved end residues are part of each CDR3. A D gene is named only where the DNA matches it firmly. For some rows the clone size is stated as once, few or many, or as a class when expanded; others skip it.

-	TRBV30	TRBJ2-1	-	TGTGCCTGCCCCCGGGGATCCTACAATGAGCAGTTCTTC	CACPRGSYNEQFF
-	TRBV2	TRBJ1-5	-	TGTGCCGGAGGGACGGTGGGCAATCAGCCCCAGCATTTT	CAGGTVGNQPQHF
TRBD2	TRBV5-6	TRBJ2-7	few	TGTGCCAGCAGCTTGTTTATAGCGGGAGTCGGTTTTTCCTACGAGCAGTACTTC	CASSLFIAGVGFSYEQYF
-	TRBV5-1	TRBJ2-7	-	TGCGCCAGCAGGGTGGAGGGCCGATCCTCTTACGAGCAGTACTTC	CASRVEGRSSYEQYF
-	TRBV28	TRBJ2-1	once	TGTGCCAGCAGTTTCTTATATTGGACCACTCGGAGGAATGAGCAGTTCTTC	CASSFLYWTTRRNEQFF
-	TRBV6-1	TRBJ2-5	-	TGTGCCAGCACGAGACAGGCCCAAGAGACCCAGTACTTC	CASTRQAQETQYF
-	TRBV9	TRBJ2-2	-	TGTGCCAGCAGCCCCCGGGGGCAGGGGGAAATAACCGGGGAGCTGTTTTTT	CASSPRGQGEITGELFF
TRBD2	TRBV2	TRBJ2-1	-	TGTGCCAGCACCCAGCGGGAGAAGATTGAGCAGTTCTTC	CASTQREKIEQFF
-	TRBV5-1	TRBJ2-7	-	TGCGCCAGCAATCACGGTCTTATCCCTTCCTACGAGCAGTACTTC	CASNHGLIPSYEQYF
TRBD2	TRBV9	TRBJ2-3	-	TGTGCCAGCAGCGTAGACCCTAGCGGGAGGGCTGGCAGCACAGATACGCAGTATTTT	CASSVDPSGRAGSTDTQYF
TRBD2	TRBV5-6	TRBJ2-5	-	TGTGCCAGCAGCCAGATGGGGGGGTACCAAGAGACCCAGTACTTC	CASSQMGGYQETQYF
-	TRBV11-3	TRBJ2-1	many	TGTGCCAGCAGCTTAGAGATAGCGGCATACAATGAGCAGTTCTTC	CASSLEIAAYNEQFF
TRBD2	TRBV13	TRBJ2-3	-	TGTGCCAGCAGCCCCAAGGTGGATGCTAGCGGGAGAAAACCGCCTAGCACAGATACGCAGTATTTT	CASSPKVDASGRKPPSTDTQYF
TRBD1	TRBV27	TRBJ1-4	-	TGTGCCAGCAAAACCACGGGACAGGGGTGGGAAAAACTGTTTTTT	CASKTTGQGWEKLFF
-	TRBV10-1	TRBJ2-7	-	TGCGCCAGCAGTGCCGATTCCTACGAGCAGTACTTC	CASSADSYEQYF
TRBD1	TRBV30	TRBJ1-1	-	TGTGCCTGGAGCCCCGACAGGGGCGGAACTGAAGCTTTCTTT	CAWSPDRGGTEAFF
-	TRBV5-1	TRBJ1-4	-	TGCGCCAGCAGCTTGGGACAGCTTAATGAAAAACTGTTTTTT	CASSLGQLNEKLFF
TRBD2	TRBV5-4	TRBJ2-7	once	TGTGCCAGCAGCTTTGGGGCGGGAGGGGAACGGCAGTACTTC	CASSFGAGGERQYF
TRBD1	TRBV30	TRBJ1-1	few	TGTGCCTGGGGAACAGGGGAGACTGAAGCTTTCTTT	CAWGTGETEAFF
-	TRBV30	TRBJ1-6	-	TGTGCCTGGAGTGTAGGGGGGCAGGGTGCTTCACCCCTCCACTTT	CAWSVGGQGASPLHF
-	TRBV7-9	TRBJ1-4	-	TGTGCCAGCCAGAAAACTAATGAAAAACTGTTTTTT	CASQKTNEKLFF
-	TRBV6-6	TRBJ2-3	-	TGTGCCAGCAGTTACCAGCGTGGGGGATCAGCAGATACGCAGTATTTT	CASSYQRGGSADTQYF
-	TRBV27	TRBJ1-5	-	TGTGCCAGCAGTCCACCCGGGGGCCCCCAGCATTTT	CASSPPGGPQHF
-	TRBV11-3	TRBJ2-5	-	TGTGCCTGCAGCTTAGGTGGGGGGCATAGTGAGACCCAGTACTTC	CACSLGGGHSETQYF
-	TRBV27	TRBJ1-1	-	TGTGCCAGCATCTCTCTAGGGGACCTCAGGAACACTGAAGCTTTCTTT	CASISLGDLRNTEAFF
-	TRBV7-9	TRBJ1-1	-	TGTGCCAGCAGCCCATCACTGCAGCGGACTACTGAAGCTTTCTTT	CASSPSLQRTTEAFF
-	TRBV11-2	TRBJ1-2	-	TGTGCCAGCAGCCCCCTCCGAGGGGGACAAAACTATGGCTACACCTTC	CASSPLRGGQNYGYTF
TRBD1	TRBV6-6	TRBJ1-2	few	TGTGCCAGCAGTCAGGGACAGCGCTATGGCTACACCTTC	CASSQGQRYGYTF
-	TRBV10-3	TRBJ2-2	-	TGTGCCATCAGTGTAGGTTCGGGCGGGGAGCTGTTTTTT	CAISVGSGGELFF
-	TRBV2	TRBJ2-7	-	TGTGCCAGCGCCGGGCGGGTCGCCTACGAGCAGTACTTC	CASAGRVAYEQYF
-	TRBV10-3	TRBJ2-2	many	TGTGCCAGCCGTCCGGAGGGAGCTAACACCGGGGAGCTGTTTTTT	CASRPEGANTGELFF